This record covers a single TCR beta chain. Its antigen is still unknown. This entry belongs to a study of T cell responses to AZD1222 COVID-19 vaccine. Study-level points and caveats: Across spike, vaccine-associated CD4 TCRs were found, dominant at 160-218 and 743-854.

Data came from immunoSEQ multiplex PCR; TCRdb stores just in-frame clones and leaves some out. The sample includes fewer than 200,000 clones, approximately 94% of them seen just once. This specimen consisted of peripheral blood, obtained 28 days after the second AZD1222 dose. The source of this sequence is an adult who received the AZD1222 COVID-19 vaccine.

The CDR3 nucleotides read TGTGCCTGGAGTGACGGGGAATACAGGGAAGCTTTCTTT. Protein: CAWSDGEYREAFF. V is TRBV30 and J is TRBJ1-1; weak D call: TRBD1 (5 bases). Germline V gene lookup returns CDR1 GTSNPN and CDR2 SVGIG (reference sequence). The germline V and J ends were trimmed by 1 base and 8 bases, with 14 bases remaining between them. The CDR3 is 13 residues long.